This TCR beta chain was sequenced for a study of cytomegalovirus exposure and HLA in healthy donors. Study conclusions and caveats: In presence/absence analyses, roughly uniform sequencing depth across donors was assumed. When analyzed later, a missense DCLRE1C variant was found to be linked to TCR beta V- and J-gene trimming.

In regard to this clone: Its antigen is currently unknown.

V shed 5 bases and J shed 2 bases, with 10 bases lying between them. Germline V gives CDR1 GTSNPN, CDR2 SVGIG (reference sequence). The length of the CDR3 is 13 residues. PCR was performed using 60 Vbeta and 13 Jbeta primers. Some clones are missing from TCRdb's copy, which holds only in-frame ones; the method was immunoSEQ multiplex PCR. The sample table includes fewer than 130,000 clones. Sequenced material: PBMCs. This receptor was taken from a man aged 50 to 60 in good health and CMV-seronegative. The V call is TRBV30, the J call TRBJ1-3; D is possibly TRBD1 (5 bases). The CDR3 DNA sequence: TGTGCCTGGCGTATAGGGGCTGGAAACACCATATATTTT. Amino acids: CAWRIGAGNTIYF.